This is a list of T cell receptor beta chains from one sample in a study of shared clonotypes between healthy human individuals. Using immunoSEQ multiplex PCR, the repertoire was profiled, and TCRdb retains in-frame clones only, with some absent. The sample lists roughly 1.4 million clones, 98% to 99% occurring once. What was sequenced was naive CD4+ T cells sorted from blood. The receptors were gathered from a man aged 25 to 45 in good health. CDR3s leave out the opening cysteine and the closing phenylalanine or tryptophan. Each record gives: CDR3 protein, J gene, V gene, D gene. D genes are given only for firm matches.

CDR3 protein: ATSLGTGGAETQY
J gene: TRBJ2-5
V gene: TRBV13
D gene: TRBD1

CDR3 protein: ASSLVQGGLSSYEQY
J gene: TRBJ2-7
V gene: TRBV7-2
D gene: -

CDR3 protein: AISYSGRAPGELF
J gene: TRBJ2-2
V gene: TRBV10-3
D gene: TRBD2

CDR3 protein: SVATGAPNYGYT
J gene: TRBJ1-2
V gene: TRBV29-1
D gene: TRBD1

CDR3 protein: ATSRVVGALSSYEQY
J gene: TRBJ2-7
V gene: TRBV15
D gene: -

CDR3 protein: ASSPGTGANMNTEAF
J gene: TRBJ1-1
V gene: TRBV5-4
D gene: TRBD1

CDR3 protein: ASTVSPPGRKNYGYT
J gene: TRBJ1-2
V gene: TRBV2
D gene: -

CDR3 protein: ASSRTNQGYEQY
J gene: TRBJ2-7
V gene: TRBV7-8
D gene: -

CDR3 protein: ASSPQGALGEKLF
J gene: TRBJ1-4
V gene: TRBV13
D gene: TRBD1

CDR3 protein: ASSLGDYEQF
J gene: TRBJ2-1
V gene: TRBV7-6
D gene: -

CDR3 protein: ASSLRRGRASDGYT
J gene: TRBJ1-2
V gene: TRBV5-4
D gene: -

CDR3 protein: ASSLAGPFVAGYT
J gene: TRBJ1-2
V gene: TRBV5-4
D gene: -

CDR3 protein: ASSRQGVNTEAF
J gene: TRBJ1-1
V gene: TRBV18
D gene: TRBD1

CDR3 protein: AWSVLEGNIQY
J gene: TRBJ2-4
V gene: TRBV30
D gene: -

CDR3 protein: ASSYQETQY
J gene: TRBJ2-5
V gene: TRBV7-2
D gene: -

CDR3 protein: AWSRKGRKSTEAF
J gene: TRBJ1-1
V gene: TRBV30
D gene: -

CDR3 protein: ASSSPGRSYEQY
J gene: TRBJ2-7
V gene: TRBV6-1
D gene: -

CDR3 protein: ASQVGWATDTQY
J gene: TRBJ2-3
V gene: TRBV28
D gene: -